A single sample is the source of the 7 T cell receptor beta chains below, sequenced in a study of blood T cell repertoires in COVID-19. Method: immunoSEQ multiplex PCR; TCRdb's copy keeps in-frame clones and lacks some. The sample shows 35,000 to 40,000 clones, approximately 84% of them seen only once. The sequenced material came from peripheral blood. The source of these receptors is a man aged 50 to 60 with active or convalescent COVID-19.

In this sample, this clone turned up once. CDR3 DNA sequence: TGTGCCAGGAAAAAAAGGACAGGGGACGGCACCGGGGAGCTGTTTTTT. Translated, it gives CARKKRTGDGTGELFF. The chain recombines TRBV2 with TRBJ2-2; 9 bases fit TRBD1. The CDR3 runs 16 residues. With V trimmed by 9 bases and J by 4 bases, 12 bases remained unmatched. Germline values: CDR1 SNHLY, CDR2 FYNNEI.

The rearrangement uses TRBV4-2 and TRBJ2-1; 7 nucleotides agree with TRBD2. The V gene's germline CDR1 is LGHNA and CDR2 YNFKEQ. The CDR3 is 15 residues long. The junction had 9 bases not matched to a gene; V was cut back by 2 bases and J by 8 bases. Here the CDR3 reads CASSQQTRGVDEQFF. CDR3 DNA sequence: TGTGCCAGCAGCCAACAAACCCGGGGGGTGGATGAGCAGTTCTTC.

The chain is built from TRBV10-3 and TRBJ1-1; no reliable D call. CDR3 size: 13 residues. V shed 0 bases and J shed 8 bases, with 10 bases lying between them. Looked up from germline, CDR1 is ENHRY and CDR2 is SYGVKD. The CDR3 region is CAISESGSSEAFF. The CDR3 DNA sequence: TGTGCCATCAGTGAGTCAGGCAGTAGCGAAGCTTTCTTT.

The rearrangement joins TRBV27 to TRBJ2-3, with D unresolved. Trimming removed 1 base from V and 3 bases from J, with 8 bases in between. Germline V lookup: CDR1 MNHEY, CDR2 SMNVEV (reference sequence). This CDR3 is 14 amino acids long. CDR3 nucleotides: TGTGCCAGCAGTTTATGGGCCGCTACAGATACGCAGTATTTT. It codes for CASSLWAATDTQYF.

The chain employs TRBV5-6 and TRBJ2-5, with D unclear. The CDR3 spans 14 residues. Trimming removed 1 base from V and 1 base from J, with 8 bases in between. The germline CDR1 and CDR2 sequences are SGHDT and YYEEEE. As DNA, the CDR3 is TGTGCCAGCAGCTTGTTGAACTCCCAAGAGACCCAGTACTTC. Translated, it gives CASSLLNSQETQYF.

This chain links TRBV5-1 with TRBJ2-7; a possible D gene is TRBD2 (5 bases). V lost 1 base and J 0 bases, leaving 14 bases between the germline ends. The germline CDR1 and CDR2 sequences are SGHRS and YFSETQ. The CDR3 is 16 residues long. The CDR3 region is CASSLFSPGGSYEQYF. CDR3 DNA: TGCGCCAGCAGCTTGTTTAGTCCAGGAGGCTCCTACGAGCAGTACTTC.

The V call is TRBV9, the J call TRBJ2-5, with 8 bases lining up with TRBD2. V gave up 0 bases and J gave up 4 bases; unmatched junction bases: 5. This CDR3 is 15 amino acids long. Germline assignment: CDR1 SGDLS and CDR2 YYNGEE. The CDR3 DNA is TGTGCCAGCAGCGTAGCCAGCGGGGGAGCAGAGACCCAGTACTTC. It is translated as CASSVASGGAETQYF.